This T cell receptor (beta chain) appears in the sequencing data of a study of blood T cells in healthy people across ages. This CDR3 region has 14 residues. Germline CDR1 reads DFQATT; CDR2 reads SNEGSKA (reference sequence). Between the trimmed V and J ends, which lost 1 base and 0 bases, there was a span of 8 bases. Then a second PCR, running about 6 to 11 cycles, was carried out with a sample-barcoded 5' primer and a J-beta primer mix. TCRdb ran MiXCR on the 5' RACE reads and lists one entry per CDR3 protein. The table has over 1.5 million distinct CDR3 sequences, about 49% seen once; the top ten hold less than 2.5%.

The specimen was blood. The gene calls are TRBV20-1 and TRBJ2-3; D remains unclear. The TCR originated in a woman aged 40-49 years in good health. CDR3 nucleotides: TGCAGTGCTAGAGTTCTGACTAGCACAGATACGCAGTATTTT. It translates to CSARVLTSTDTQYF.